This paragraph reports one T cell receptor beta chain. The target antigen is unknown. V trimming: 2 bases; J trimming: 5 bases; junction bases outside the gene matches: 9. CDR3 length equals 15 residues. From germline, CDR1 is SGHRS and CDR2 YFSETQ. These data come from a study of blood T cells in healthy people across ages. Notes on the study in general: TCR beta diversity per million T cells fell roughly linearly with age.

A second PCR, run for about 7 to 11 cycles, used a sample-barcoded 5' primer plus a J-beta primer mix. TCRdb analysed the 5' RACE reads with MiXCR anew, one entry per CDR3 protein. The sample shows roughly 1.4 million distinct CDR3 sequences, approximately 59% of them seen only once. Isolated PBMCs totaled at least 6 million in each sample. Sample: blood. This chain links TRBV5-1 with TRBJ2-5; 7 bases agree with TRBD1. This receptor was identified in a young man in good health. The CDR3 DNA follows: TGCGCCAGCAGCTTCCTACAGGGGACGGGGGAGACCCAGTACTTC. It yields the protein CASSFLQGTGETQYF. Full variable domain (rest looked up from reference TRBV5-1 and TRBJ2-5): KAGVTQTPRYLIKTRGQQVTLSCSPISGHRSVSWYQQTPGQGLQFLFEYFSETQRNKGNFPGRFSGRQFSNSRSEMNVSTLELGDSALYLCASSFLQGTGETQYFGPGTRLLVL.